One sample yielded the 26 T cell receptor beta chains listed below, sequenced in a study of shared clonotypes between healthy human individuals. Sequencing was performed with immunoSEQ multiplex PCR; in TCRdb, only in-frame clones are kept and a portion is missing. The sample lists fewer than 3 million clones; around 90% were seen once. The sequenced sample was naive CD4+ T cells from PBMCs. Subset reported: CD45RA+ positively selected. The source is a man younger than 35 in good health. Some clones in this sample may be carry-over from other donors' samples.

The chain combines TRBV27 with TRBJ2-5; D is ambiguous. V was trimmed by 7 bases and J by 3 bases, leaving 18 bases between them. CDR1 and CDR2 (germline): MNHEY, SMNVEV (reference sequence). This CDR3 comprises 15 residues. The CDR3 coding sequence is TGTGCCAGCATCCCCCCCTGTACCCCTAAAGAGACCCAGTACTTC. It encodes CASIPPCTPKETQYF.

Written as DNA, the CDR3 is TGCGCCAGCAGCCTCGCTTTTGCGCTATACGAGCAGTACTTC. Protein: CASSLAFALYEQYF. The chain has TRBV5-1 and TRBJ2-7; D gene unclear. V was trimmed by 4 bases and J by 4 bases, leaving 15 bases between them. CDR1 and CDR2 (germline): SGHRS, YFSETQ. The CDR3 is made up of 14 amino acids.

DNA of the CDR3: TGCAGCGTTGCAACCCAACCGTTCTACGAGCAGTACTTC. It yields the protein CSVATQPFYEQYF. The chain employs TRBV29-1 and TRBJ2-7; D is uncertain. Germline assignment: CDR1 SQVTM and CDR2 ANQGSEA. V lost 4 bases to trimming and J lost 3 bases, with 13 bases between them. This CDR3 region has 13 residues.

The CDR3 reads CASTPVSNQPQHF. Written as DNA, the CDR3 is TGTGCCAGCACCCCCGTTAGCAATCAGCCCCAGCATTTT. The gene calls are TRBV5-8 and TRBJ1-5; D not certain. V shed 6 bases and J shed 0 bases, with 7 bases lying between them. CDR3 length: 13 residues. CDR1 and CDR2 from the germline V gene are SGHTS and YDEGEE.

V and J are TRBV11-3 and TRBJ2-5; D assignment may be TRBD1 or TRBD2 (5 bases each). V was shortened by 5 bases and J by 3 bases, with 16 bases between the two germline ends. Germline V gene data show CDR1 as SGHNT and CDR2 as YENEEA. The CDR3 sequence is 15 residues long. The CDR3 region has the DNA TGTGCCAGCAGCCCAGGGTTTTCCGGGGAAGAGACCCAGTACTTC. It yields the protein CASSPGFSGEETQYF.

This chain links TRBV5-1 with TRBJ2-2; 7 nucleotides match TRBD2. This CDR3 contains 15 residues. Germline CDR1 SGHRS, CDR2 YFSETQ. V dropped 9 bases and J dropped 7; count of bases not matched to a gene: 15. CDR3 sequence: CANTSAAGAVGELFF. The CDR3 bases are TGCGCCAACACGTCCGCGGCGGGAGCGGTCGGGGAGCTGTTTTTT.

This chain links TRBV28 with TRBJ2-3, with 13 bases lining up with TRBD2. This CDR3 comprises 17 residues. The V gene end was trimmed by 2 bases and the J gene end by 7 bases; junction bases not matched to a gene: 9. In germline, CDR1 is MDHEN, CDR2 SYDVKM. The CDR3 spells CASSLPYWTSGSNTQYF. CDR3 sequence (DNA): TGTGCCAGCAGTTTACCCTACTGGACTAGCGGGAGTAATACGCAGTATTTT.

This chain links TRBV6-5 with TRBJ2-7; either TRBD1 or TRBD2 may supply D (5 bases each). V lost 6 bases and J 10 bases, leaving 19 bases between the germline ends. Germline V gene data show CDR1 as MNHEY and CDR2 as SVGAGI. This CDR3 is 13 amino acids long. CDR3 in DNA: TGTGCCAGCAGGACCCCCGGGACCCAGGACCAGTACTTC. It yields the protein CASRTPGTQDQYF.

The V call is TRBV5-4, the J call TRBJ2-3; D unclear. CDR1 and CDR2 (germline): SGHNT, YYREEE (reference sequence). The V end was cut by 3 bases, the J end by 3 bases, with 8 bases between. The CDR3 is 13 amino acids. The CDR3 sequence is CASSSPATDTQYF. CDR3 coding DNA: TGTGCCAGCAGCTCCCCGGCGACAGATACGCAGTATTTT.

The V and J genes are TRBV7-2 and TRBJ2-2; 12 bases are shared with TRBD2. V was pared by 5 bases and J by 0 bases, with 10 bases of the junction left unmatched. This CDR3 is 19 amino acids long. In germline, CDR1 is SGHTA, CDR2 FQGNSA. The CDR3 DNA reads TGTGCCAGCAGCCCTGGACTAGCGGGACTACGTTCGAACACCGGGGAGCTGTTTTTT. Encoded protein: CASSPGLAGLRSNTGELFF.

The rearrangement links TRBV29-1 to TRBJ2-7; 7 bases fit TRBD2. This CDR3 contains 15 residues. Trimming removed 1 base from V and 0 bases from J; junction bases left unmatched: 6. Germline CDR1 SQVTM, CDR2 ANQGSEA. The CDR3 region has the DNA TGCAGCGTTGAAGGAGCGGGACGCCACTCCTACGAGCAGTACTTC. It yields the protein CSVEGAGRHSYEQYF.

The chain combines TRBV7-2 with TRBJ2-1; 9 nucleotides match TRBD1. Germline values: CDR1 SGHTA, CDR2 FQGNSA. Unmatched junction bases numbered 1, after V lost 3 bases and J lost 4 bases. The CDR3 is made up of 14 amino acids. The CDR3 DNA sequence: TGTGCCAGCAGCTTTGGACAGGGGTACAATGAGCAGTTCTTC. It specifies CASSFGQGYNEQFF.

V is TRBV25-1 and J is TRBJ2-5; TRBD2 might be the D (5 bases). CDR1 is MGHDK, CDR2 SYGVNS, per germline. This CDR3 region has 15 residues. The V end lost 5 bases, the J end lost 4 bases, and 17 bases lay between the germline ends. Here the CDR3 DNA reads TGTGCCAGCAGTCGTATTAGAACTAGTATAGAGACCCAGTACTTC. This translates into CASSRIRTSIETQYF. Full variable domain (missing parts from reference TRBV25-1 and TRBJ2-5): EADIYQTPRYLVIGTGKKITLECSQTMGHDKMYWYQQDPGMELHLIHYSYGVNSTEKGDLSSESTVSRIRTEHFPLTLESARPSHTSQYLCASSRIRTSIETQYFGPGTRLLVL.

This clone has only one observation. The rearrangement joins TRBV19 to TRBJ2-2, with 14 bases identical to TRBD2. Germline CDR1 reads LNHDA; CDR2 reads SQIVND (reference sequence). Germline trimming cut 5 bases from V and 5 bases from J; bases unmatched to any gene: 4. This CDR3 region has 16 residues. The CDR3 loop is CASSPGTSGSTGELFF. For the CDR3, the DNA is TGTGCCAGTAGTCCCGGGACTAGCGGGAGTACCGGGGAGCTGTTTTTT.

The chain is built from TRBV29-1 and TRBJ2-7; 12 bases match TRBD2. V lost 6 bases, J lost 2 bases, and 5 bases stayed unmatched. The CDR3 totals 14 residues. Germline CDR1 is SQVTM and CDR2 is ANQGSEA. The CDR3 nucleotides read TGCAGCGTGGGATGGACTAGCGGGGCCTACGAGCAGTACTTC. This encodes CSVGWTSGAYEQYF.

About this clone: A junction end diverges from the germline sequence, so it may reflect a read error. The rearrangement links TRBV6-1 to TRBJ1-1; D is possibly TRBD1 (6 bases). CDR1 is MNHNS and CDR2 is SASEGT in the germline V gene. CDR3 length: 15 residues. CDR3: CASREEGGVNTEAFF. CDR3 DNA sequence: TGTGCCAGCAGGGAAGAGGGGGGGGTGAACACTGAAGCTTTCTTT.

The rearrangement joins TRBV7-6 to TRBJ2-1; no clear D gene. CDR3 size: 13 residues. Trimming removed 1 base from V and 3 bases from J, with 4 bases in between. Germline V gene data show CDR1 as SGHVS and CDR2 as FNYEAQ. CDR3 coding DNA: TGTGCCAGCAGCTTAGGAAACTACAATGAGCAGTTCTTC. This encodes CASSLGNYNEQFF.

The chain recombines TRBV7-3 with TRBJ2-1, with 8 bases fitting TRBD2. The germline CDR1 and CDR2 sequences are SGHTA and FQGTGA. The trim removed 5 bases at V and 0 bases at J, leaving 12 bases unmatched. The CDR3 has 18 amino acids. Here the CDR3 reads CASSRTGVAGSSYNEQFF. The DNA of the CDR3 is TGTGCCAGCAGCCGAACGGGGGTAGCGGGGAGCTCCTACAATGAGCAGTTCTTC.

A remark on this clone: Other DNA sequences in this sample translate to the same CDR3. The chain links TRBV4-1 to TRBJ1-4, with D maybe TRBD1 (6 bases). Trimming shortened V by 3 bases and J by 8 bases, and 13 bases separated the two germline ends. Germline CDR1 MGHRA, CDR2 YSYEKL. The CDR3 runs to 14 residues. Written as DNA, the CDR3 is TGCGCCAGCAGCCAGGGGGGGCTGGGGGAAAAACTGTTTTTT. Protein sequence: CASSQGGLGEKLFF.

The CDR3 protein is CASSRGLARAHNEQFF. As DNA, the CDR3 is TGTGCCAGCAGCCGTGGGTTGGCGAGGGCGCACAATGAGCAGTTCTTC. The J gene is TRBJ2-1, the V gene TRBV11-3; D possibly corresponds to TRBD2 (5 bases). The CDR3 contains 16 residues. V gave up 5 bases and J gave up 5 bases, with 19 bases separating them. CDR1 and CDR2 from the germline V gene are SGHNT and YENEEA.

The chain carries TRBV28 and TRBJ2-7; 11 positions agree with TRBD2. This CDR3 spans 17 amino acids. Germline V gene sequence: CDR1 MDHEN, CDR2 SYDVKM. V lost 8 bases, J lost 3 bases, and 15 bases stayed unmatched. CDR3 region: CASAGTSGLQLNYEQYF. The CDR3 nucleotides read TGTGCCAGCGCCGGGACTAGCGGATTACAACTAAACTACGAGCAGTACTTC.

The rearrangement links TRBV29-1 to TRBJ2-5; the D is unclear. In germline, CDR1 is SQVTM, CDR2 ANQGSEA. V was trimmed by 2 bases and J by 5 bases, leaving 12 bases between them. CDR3 length: 13 amino acids. The CDR3 bases are TGCAGCGTTGAATCCGCCAGAGAGGAGACCCAGTACTTC. Its translation: CSVESAREETQYF. The whole variable domain, remainder taken from reference TRBV29-1 and TRBJ2-5, is SAVISQKPSRDICQRGTSLTIQCQVDSQVTMMFWYRQQPGQSLTLIATANQGSEATYESGFVIDKFPISRPNLTFSTLTVSNMSPEDSSIYLCSVESAREETQYFGPGTRLLVL.

This clone has just one count. V is TRBV5-1 and J is TRBJ2-3, with D maybe TRBD2 (6 bases). CDR3 size: 16 residues. Germline values: CDR1 SGHRS, CDR2 YFSETQ. Trimming left V 4 bases short and J 9 bases short, with 24 bases between. The CDR3 region is CASSGRGGFLDETQYF. CDR3 nucleotides: TGCGCCAGCAGCGGGAGAGGAGGGTTTTTGGATGAAACGCAGTATTTT.

This chain's CDR3 is CAIRSIFSGGDEQYF. The CDR3 nucleotides read TGTGCCATCAGAAGCATCTTTTCTGGGGGAGACGAGCAGTACTTC. The J gene is TRBJ2-7, the V gene TRBV10-3; D may correspond to TRBD1 or TRBD2 (5 bases each). Germline V gene data show CDR1 as ENHRY and CDR2 as SYGVKD. V lost 6 bases and J 5 bases, leaving 20 bases between the germline ends. This CDR3 is 15 amino acids long.

The chain's CDR3 is CASSPLATNEKLFF. The DNA of the CDR3 is TGCGCCAGCAGCCCCCTCGCAACTAATGAAAAACTGTTTTTT. The chain couples TRBV5-1 to TRBJ1-4; D unclear. The V end lost 4 bases, the J end lost 0 bases, and 7 bases lay between the germline ends. The germline V gene encodes CDR1 SGHRS and CDR2 YFSETQ. The CDR3 totals 14 residues.

The J gene is TRBJ1-2, the V gene TRBV9; D perhaps matches TRBD1 (5 bases). Germline assignment: CDR1 SGDLS and CDR2 YYNGEE. This CDR3 has 14 residues. Trimming shortened V by 0 bases and J by 8 bases, and 14 bases separated the two germline ends. The CDR3 sequence is CASSVGGRATGYTF. CDR3 sequence (DNA): TGTGCCAGCAGCGTAGGGGGACGGGCAACGGGCTACACCTTC.